Detailed here is one T cell receptor beta chain. This entry comes from a study of cytomegalovirus exposure and HLA in healthy donors. Study details: The roughly 120 validation repertoires used the same platform as the approximately 700 first-cohort repertoires (as reported by a later analysis).

TCRdb keeps only in-frame clones here, not all; method: immunoSEQ multiplex PCR. This sample has about 310,000 clones, with roughly 86% found just once. Germline lookup yields CDR1 LGHNA and CDR2 YSLEER. The CDR3 sequence is 14 residues long. Between the trimmed V and J ends, which lost 0 bases and 4 bases, there was a span of 10 bases. The clonotype originates from a man in his thirties or forties in good health and CMV-seronegative. The J gene is TRBJ2-7, the V gene TRBV4-3, with no clear D. The sequenced sample was PBMCs. This CDR3 reads CASSQDSWAYEQYF. The DNA of the CDR3 is TGCGCCAGCAGCCAAGATTCATGGGCTTACGAGCAGTACTTC.